A selection of T cell receptor beta chains follows, all from one sample in a study of PD-1 blockade in classical Hodgkin lymphoma. TCRdb keeps only in-frame clones here, not all; method: immunoSEQ multiplex PCR. This table has around 31,000 clones, over 75% appearing once. Here the sequenced sample was CD4+ T cells from blood, taken at baseline. These receptors came from a human donor with classical Hodgkin lymphoma. Each CDR3 is given with its conserved first and last residue. D genes are given only for firm matches. Only part of the rows carry a size: once, few, many, or a class if the clone is expanded.

V	D	size	J	DNA	CDR3
TRBV19	.	.	TRBJ1-1	TGTGCCAGTAGTCATAGCCGCGGCGCCACTGAAGCTTTCTTT	CASSHSRGATEAFF
TRBV19	.	.	TRBJ2-7	TGTGCCAGTAGTTTTCCAGGGAACTACGAGCAGTACTTC	CASSFPGNYEQYF
TRBV14	.	.	TRBJ1-3	TGTGCCAGCAGCCAAGATCGAGGGGGAAACACCATATATTTT	CASSQDRGGNTIYF
TRBV5-1	TRBD2	.	TRBJ2-2	TGCGCCAGCAGCCCCGACCCGAGGACTAGCGGGAGTACCGGGGAGCTGTTTTTT	CASSPDPRTSGSTGELFF
TRBV19	TRBD1	.	TRBJ2-3	TGTGCCAGTAGTATCAAGGGGACAGGGTGGGCAGATACGCAGTATTTT	CASSIKGTGWADTQYF
TRBV6-5	TRBD2	.	TRBJ2-5	TGTGCCAGCAGTTTCCGCCCCGCTAGCGGGAGAGAGACCCAGTACTTC	CASSFRPASGRETQYF
TRBV7-2	.	.	TRBJ1-2	TGTGCCAGCAGCTTAGATATGGGGGGGCGCACTAACTATGGCTACACCTTC	CASSLDMGGRTNYGYTF
TRBV6-1	.	once	TRBJ1-5	TGTGCCAGCAGTGACTATTTGCAGAATCAGCCCCAGCATTTT	CASSDYLQNQPQHF
TRBV27	.	.	TRBJ2-7	TGTGCCAGCAGTTTTTTTGGGGCCCACGAGCAGTACTTC	CASSFFGAHEQYF
TRBV6-5	.	.	TRBJ1-2	TGTGCCAGCAGTTGGGACGTCACCTATGGCTACACCTTC	CASSWDVTYGYTF
TRBV18	TRBD2	.	TRBJ2-7	TGTGCCAGCTCACCACACGGGGGGGGAAGTTCCGAGCAGTACTTC	CASSPHGGGSSEQYF
TRBV7-8	.	.	TRBJ1-4	TGTGCCAGCAGCTTGGGGAGCTATAATGAAAAACTGTTTTTT	CASSLGSYNEKLFF
TRBV30	.	.	TRBJ1-6	TGTGCCTTAGAAAGCGGCTCCTATAATTCACCCCTCCACTTT	CALESGSYNSPLHF
TRBV19	TRBD1	.	TRBJ1-2	TGTGCCAGTAGTATAGTCGAGACAGGGGGAAGGATATATGGCTACACCTTC	CASSIVETGGRIYGYTF
TRBV7-9	TRBD1	.	TRBJ2-5	TGTGCCAGCAGCCGACAGGGCGAGACCCAGTACTTC	CASSRQGETQYF
TRBV28	.	.	TRBJ2-5	TGTGCCAGCAGTTGGGAGGAGACCCAGTACTTC	CASSWEETQYF
TRBV16	TRBD1	few	TRBJ1-5	TGTGCCAGCAGCCAGACAGGGAGCAATCAGCCCCAGCATTTT	CASSQTGSNQPQHF
TRBV6-6	.	.	TRBJ1-5	TGTGCCAGCAGGGAACAGGGAGCCGGCAATCAGCCCCAGCATTTT	CASREQGAGNQPQHF
TRBV7-8	.	.	TRBJ2-7	TGTGCCAGCAGCTTAAGGCACGAGCAGTACTTC	CASSLRHEQYF
TRBV6-4	.	.	TRBJ2-6	TGTGCCAGCCGGACGGACTCTGGGGCCAACGTCCTGACTTTC	CASRTDSGANVLTF
TRBV19	.	.	TRBJ1-3	TGTGCCAGTAGTCTCGGGAGCTCTGGAAACACCATATATTTT	CASSLGSSGNTIYF
TRBV5-1	TRBD2	.	TRBJ2-1	TGCGCCAGCAGCTTGGAGCAGGCGAGGAGATGGGTAGCGGGGAACAATGAGCAGTTCTTC	CASSLEQARRWVAGNNEQFF
TRBV27	.	.	TRBJ2-5	TGTGCCAGCAGTTTAGCAGATCAAGAGACCCAGTACTTC	CASSLADQETQYF
TRBV19	.	few	TRBJ1-5	TGTGCCAGTAGTATACCGGGAGCCGACAATCAGCCCCAGCATTTT	CASSIPGADNQPQHF
TRBV14	.	.	TRBJ1-5	TGTGCCAGCAGCCAGAGAGGGAGCAATCAGCCCCAGCATTTT	CASSQRGSNQPQHF
TRBV11-2	.	.	TRBJ1-1	TGTGCCAGCAGCTTAGAGCACAGGGCGTACCATGAAGCTTTCTTT	CASSLEHRAYHEAFF
TRBV7-2	.	.	TRBJ2-1	TGTGCCAGCAGCCCACCGGGACACCAAAATGAGCAGTTCTTC	CASSPPGHQNEQFF
TRBV5-1	.	few	TRBJ1-1	TGCGCCAGCAGCTTGTGGGGTGGGGGTGAAGCTTTCTTT	CASSLWGGGEAFF
TRBV5-4	.	few	TRBJ1-1	TGTGCCAGCAGCGGGGGCCGCGGCACTGAAGCTTTCTTT	CASSGGRGTEAFF
TRBV11-2	TRBD2	.	TRBJ2-1	TGTGCCAGCAGCTCGTATAAGACTAGCAACAATGAGCAGTTCTTC	CASSSYKTSNNEQFF
TRBV23-1	TRBD1	.	TRBJ1-1	TGCGCCAGCAGTCACTCAAGGGCGGACAGGGGACCTGAAGCTTTCTTT	CASSHSRADRGPEAFF
TRBV6-1	.	.	TRBJ1-3	TGTGCCAGCGGGGGGCTCTCTGGAAACACCATATATTTT	CASGGLSGNTIYF
TRBV19	.	.	TRBJ1-1	TGTGCCAGTAGTATTTCTTTCGCCGGGGCGCTCACTGAAGCTTTCTTT	CASSISFAGALTEAFF
TRBV7-2	.	.	TRBJ2-1	TGTGCCAGCAGCTTAGACAGCTCCTACAATGAGCAGTTCTTC	CASSLDSSYNEQFF
TRBV18	.	.	TRBJ2-5	TGTGCCAGCTCACCGGTCGACAAGCGAGAGACCCAGTACTTC	CASSPVDKRETQYF
TRBV29-1	.	.	TRBJ2-5	TGCAGCGTTGCGAACCCTATCTTAGAGACCCAGTACTTC	CSVANPILETQYF
TRBV30	.	.	TRBJ2-6	TGTGCCTGGAGGGTAGGCTCTGGGGCCAACGTCCTGACTTTC	CAWRVGSGANVLTF
TRBV4-1	.	.	TRBJ1-4	TGCGCCAGCAGCCAAGAGGGTCCCTTTAATGAAAAACTGTTTTTT	CASSQEGPFNEKLFF
TRBV25-1	TRBD1	.	TRBJ2-4	TGTGCCAGCAGTGAGAAATTGGGGACAGGGGCCAAAAACATTCAGTACTTC	CASSEKLGTGAKNIQYF
TRBV6-1	.	.	TRBJ1-4	TGTGCCAGCAGTCCCAGGGTCAGTACGAGCGAAAAACTGTTTTTT	CASSPRVSTSEKLFF
TRBV25-1	.	once	TRBJ1-3	TGTGCCAGCAGTGAGACTCTGATCGCTGGAAACACCATATATTTT	CASSETLIAGNTIYF
TRBV5-1	TRBD1	few	TRBJ1-3	TGCGCCAGCAGCCCCGACAGGGCGGAAAACACCATATATTTT	CASSPDRAENTIYF